This T cell receptor beta chain was captured by sequencing in a study of PD-1 blockade in classical Hodgkin lymphoma. Across the whole study: It was nivolumab at 3 mg/kg, given intravenously every 2 weeks, that patients received.

In every patient, relapse followed autologous stem cell transplantation, while exposure to brentuximab vedotin differed. With respect to this clone: Its target is not known.

Trimming stripped 0 bases from V and 7 bases from J, with 4 bases between. The CDR3 spans 12 residues. The germline V gene encodes CDR1 SGDLS and CDR2 YYNGEE. Clones were read by immunoSEQ multiplex PCR, and TCRdb kept only the in-frame ones, dropping some. The sample carries about 20,000 clones, approximately 84% recorded once. Study results and caveats: Why repertoires differed is undefined; disease activity or prior therapy possibly contributed.

The TCR sequence derives from a human donor with classical Hodgkin lymphoma. The starting material was peripheral blood mononuclear cells (PBMCs), obtained at baseline. The genes are TRBV9 and TRBJ2-2; no definite D call. CDR3 sequence reads: CASSVVDGELFF. CDR3 in DNA: TGTGCCAGCAGCGTAGTTGACGGGGAGCTGTTTTTT. Filled out from reference TRBV9 and TRBJ2-2, the complete variable domain reads DSGVTQTPKHLITATGQRVTLRCSPRSGDLSVYWYQQSLDQGLQFLIQYYNGEERAKGNILERFSAQQFPDLHSELNLSSLELGDSALYFCASSVVDGELFFGEGSRLTVL.